The text below deals with one TCR beta chain. The source of the sample is a study of blood T cell repertoires in COVID-19. Study context: Some COVID-19 samples were acute and others convalescent; all came from the United States, Italy and Spain. T cells, B-cell-depleted T cells, or PBMCs provided the cDNA or gDNA that served as material.

V shed 5 bases, J shed 7 bases, and the junction held 14 bases outside the gene matches. This CDR3 region has 17 residues. Germline V gives CDR1 LNHDA, CDR2 SQIVND (reference sequence). Per the original data handling: Nucleated cell number was recorded as an estimate derived from reference gene primer amplification. Using immunoSEQ multiplex PCR, the repertoire was profiled, and TCRdb retains in-frame clones only, with some absent. From that table come the V and J calls and clone size; the DNA was used to work out D and trimming. The sample yields some 120,000 clones, 88% seen once. The sequence was obtained from a man in his fifties or sixties with acute or convalescent COVID-19. The rearrangement uses TRBV19 and TRBJ1-2; TRBD1 matches 12 bases. Sequenced: peripheral blood. CDR3 nucleotides: TGTGCCAGTAGTCGGGCGGGGACAGGGGGCTTATCGTCTGGCTACACCTTC. Amino acids: CASSRAGTGGLSSGYTF.